These T cell receptor beta chains were read from a single sample in a study of blood T cell repertoires in COVID-19. Clones were sequenced by immunoSEQ multiplex PCR, and TCRdb holds only the in-frame ones, with some missing. The data hold hundreds of thousands of clones, with roughly 89% observed a single time. Sequenced input: PBMCs or T cells enriched from blood (not recorded which). The source of these receptors is a woman younger than 30 with acute COVID-19. Each CDR3 is given with its conserved first and last residue. A D gene is named only where the DNA matches it firmly. Not every row has a clone size; where given, it reads once, few, many or a size class.

j_call: TRBJ1-2
v_call: TRBV19
clone_size: .
d_call: TRBD1
cdr3_aa: CASSIEWDRGLQNYGYTF
cdr3_nt: TGTGCCAGTAGTATAGAGTGGGACAGGGGGCTGCAGAACTATGGCTACACCTTC

j_call: TRBJ2-1
v_call: TRBV7-3
clone_size: .
d_call: .
cdr3_aa: CASSLRASSNEQFF
cdr3_nt: TGTGCCAGCAGCTTAAGGGCTAGCTCTAATGAGCAGTTCTTC

j_call: TRBJ2-7
v_call: TRBV12-3/TRBV12-4
clone_size: once
d_call: TRBD1
cdr3_aa: CASSFGTAYEQYF
cdr3_nt: TGTGCCAGCAGTTTTGGGACAGCCTACGAGCAGTACTTC

j_call: TRBJ1-5
v_call: TRBV7-2
clone_size: .
d_call: TRBD1
cdr3_aa: CASSLTGVDFQPQHF
cdr3_nt: TGTGCCAGCAGCTTGACAGGGGTCGACTTTCAGCCCCAGCATTTT

j_call: TRBJ2-7
v_call: TRBV3-1/TRBV3-2
clone_size: few
d_call: TRBD2
cdr3_aa: CATRRVASGSEQYF
cdr3_nt: TGTGCCACTCGAAGGGTTGCTAGCGGGAGCGAGCAGTACTTC

j_call: TRBJ2-1
v_call: TRBV28
clone_size: .
d_call: .
cdr3_aa: CASSSYNEQFF
cdr3_nt: TGTGCCAGCAGTTCGTACAATGAGCAGTTCTTC

j_call: TRBJ1-2
v_call: TRBV7-9
clone_size: .
d_call: .
cdr3_aa: CASSLVGMHGYTF
cdr3_nt: TGTGCCAGCAGCTTAGTCGGGATGCATGGCTACACCTTC

j_call: TRBJ1-1
v_call: TRBV12-5
clone_size: .
d_call: .
cdr3_aa: CASGLILGGPQNTEAFF
cdr3_nt: TGTGCTAGTGGTTTGATCTTGGGGGGGCCCCAGAACACTGAAGCTTTCTTT

j_call: TRBJ2-2
v_call: TRBV19
clone_size: .
d_call: TRBD1
cdr3_aa: CATSSDRAFTGELFF
cdr3_nt: TGTGCCACATCGTCGGACAGGGCGTTCACCGGGGAGCTGTTTTTT

j_call: TRBJ2-1
v_call: TRBV6-4
clone_size: once
d_call: .
cdr3_aa: CASSTTNGGYNEQFF
cdr3_nt: TGTGCCAGCAGTACGACCAATGGGGGGTACAATGAGCAGTTCTTC